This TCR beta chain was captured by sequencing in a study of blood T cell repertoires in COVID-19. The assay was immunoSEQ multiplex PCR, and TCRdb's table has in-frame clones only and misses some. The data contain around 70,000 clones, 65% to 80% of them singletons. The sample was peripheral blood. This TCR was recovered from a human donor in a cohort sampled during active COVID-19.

The CDR3 loop reads CASSFSQGGNYGYTF. The CDR3 DNA sequence: TGTGCCAGCAGTTTTTCACAAGGGGGTAACTATGGCTACACCTTC. The V call is TRBV27, the J call TRBJ1-2, with a tentative D call TRBD1 (6 bases). Deletions cut 3 bases from V and 1 base from J, with 12 bases between. The CDR3 is 15 amino acids. From germline, CDR1 is MNHEY and CDR2 SMNVEV (reference sequence).